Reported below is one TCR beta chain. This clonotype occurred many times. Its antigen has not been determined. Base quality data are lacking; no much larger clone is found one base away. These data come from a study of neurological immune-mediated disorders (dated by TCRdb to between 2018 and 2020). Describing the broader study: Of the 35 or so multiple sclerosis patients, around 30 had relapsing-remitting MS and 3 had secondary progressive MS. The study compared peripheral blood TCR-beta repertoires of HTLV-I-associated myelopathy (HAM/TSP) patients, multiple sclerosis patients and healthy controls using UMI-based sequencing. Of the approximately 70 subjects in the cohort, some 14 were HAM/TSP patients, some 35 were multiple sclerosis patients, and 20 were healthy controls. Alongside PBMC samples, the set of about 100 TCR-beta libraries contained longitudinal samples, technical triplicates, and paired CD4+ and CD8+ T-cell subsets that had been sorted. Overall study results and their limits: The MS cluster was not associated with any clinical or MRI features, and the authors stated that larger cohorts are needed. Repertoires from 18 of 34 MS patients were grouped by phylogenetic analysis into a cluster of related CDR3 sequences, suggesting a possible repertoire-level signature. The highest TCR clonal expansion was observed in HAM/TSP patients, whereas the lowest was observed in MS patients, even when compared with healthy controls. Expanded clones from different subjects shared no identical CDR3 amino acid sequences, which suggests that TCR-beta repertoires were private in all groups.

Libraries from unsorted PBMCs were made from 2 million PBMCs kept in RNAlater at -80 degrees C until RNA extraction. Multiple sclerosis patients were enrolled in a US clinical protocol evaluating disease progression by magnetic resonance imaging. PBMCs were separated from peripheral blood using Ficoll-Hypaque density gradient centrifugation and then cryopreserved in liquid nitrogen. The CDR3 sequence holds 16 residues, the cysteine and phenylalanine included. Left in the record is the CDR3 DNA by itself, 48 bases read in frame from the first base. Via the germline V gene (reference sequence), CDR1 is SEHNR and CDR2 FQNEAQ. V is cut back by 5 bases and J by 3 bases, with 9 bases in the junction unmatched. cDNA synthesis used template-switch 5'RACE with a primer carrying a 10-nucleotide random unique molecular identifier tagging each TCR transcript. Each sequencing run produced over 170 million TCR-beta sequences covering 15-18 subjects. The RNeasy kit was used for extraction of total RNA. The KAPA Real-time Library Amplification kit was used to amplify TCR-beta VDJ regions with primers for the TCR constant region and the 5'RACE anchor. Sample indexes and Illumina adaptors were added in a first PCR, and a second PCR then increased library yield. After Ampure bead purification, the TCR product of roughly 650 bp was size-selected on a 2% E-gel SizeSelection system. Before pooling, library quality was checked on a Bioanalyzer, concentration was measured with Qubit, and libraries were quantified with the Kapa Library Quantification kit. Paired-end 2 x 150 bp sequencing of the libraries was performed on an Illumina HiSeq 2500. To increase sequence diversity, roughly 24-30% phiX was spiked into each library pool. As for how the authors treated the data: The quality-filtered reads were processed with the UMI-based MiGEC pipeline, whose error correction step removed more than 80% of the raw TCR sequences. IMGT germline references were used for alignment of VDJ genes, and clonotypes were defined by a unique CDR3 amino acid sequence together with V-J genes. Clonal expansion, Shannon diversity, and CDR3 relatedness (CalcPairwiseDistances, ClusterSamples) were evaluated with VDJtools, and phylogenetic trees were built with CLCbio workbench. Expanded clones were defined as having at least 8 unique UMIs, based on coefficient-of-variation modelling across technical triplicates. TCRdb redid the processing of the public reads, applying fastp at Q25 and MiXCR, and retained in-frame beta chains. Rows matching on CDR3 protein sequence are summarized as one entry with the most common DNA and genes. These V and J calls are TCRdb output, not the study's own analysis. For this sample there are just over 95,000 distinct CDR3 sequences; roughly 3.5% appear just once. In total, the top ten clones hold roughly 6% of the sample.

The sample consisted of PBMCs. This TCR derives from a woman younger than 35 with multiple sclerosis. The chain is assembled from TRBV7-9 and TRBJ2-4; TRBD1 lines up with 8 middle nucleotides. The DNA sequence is TGTGCCAGCAGCCCCGAGGGCGGGACAGGCAAAAACATTCAGTACTTC. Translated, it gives CASSPEGGTGKNIQYF.